This T cell receptor beta chain originates from a study of T cells in Graves' hyperthyroidism and ophthalmopathy. Study in general: Prior to any treatment, at the point of initial diagnosis, peripheral blood was collected. Study-wide results and caveats: Ophthalmopathy prediction by the model preceded onset by a median about 6 months. Most expanded thyroid clonotypes above 0.001 also appeared in blood. By a 13 V-J model, ophthalmopathy was set apart from stable hyperthyroidism.

The CDR3 length is 16 residues. V was trimmed by 7 bases and J by 0 bases, leaving 15 bases between them. Germline V lookup: CDR1 MNHEY, CDR2 SVGEGT. Amplification of TCR beta CDR3 regions used RNA as the template. The HTBI primer set was used in a first-round RT-PCR of the TCR CDR3. TCRdb re-analysed the multiplex PCR reads in MiXCR, keeping a single row per CDR3 protein. The sample comprises some 350,000 distinct CDR3 sequences, around 15% of which are singletons, and about 21% rests with the top ten. This clonotype has only a few counts. Its antigen is still unknown. The receptor was derived from a woman aged 55 to 70 with Graves' ophthalmopathy. The sequencing sample was made of blood. The chain recombines TRBV6-2 or TRBV6-3 with TRBJ2-2; TRBD2 is a possible D gene (5 bases). This chain's CDR3 is CASTGSGRANTGELFF. In nucleotides, the CDR3 is TGTGCCAGCACAGGTTCCGGGCGGGCGAACACCGGGGAGCTGTTTTTT.